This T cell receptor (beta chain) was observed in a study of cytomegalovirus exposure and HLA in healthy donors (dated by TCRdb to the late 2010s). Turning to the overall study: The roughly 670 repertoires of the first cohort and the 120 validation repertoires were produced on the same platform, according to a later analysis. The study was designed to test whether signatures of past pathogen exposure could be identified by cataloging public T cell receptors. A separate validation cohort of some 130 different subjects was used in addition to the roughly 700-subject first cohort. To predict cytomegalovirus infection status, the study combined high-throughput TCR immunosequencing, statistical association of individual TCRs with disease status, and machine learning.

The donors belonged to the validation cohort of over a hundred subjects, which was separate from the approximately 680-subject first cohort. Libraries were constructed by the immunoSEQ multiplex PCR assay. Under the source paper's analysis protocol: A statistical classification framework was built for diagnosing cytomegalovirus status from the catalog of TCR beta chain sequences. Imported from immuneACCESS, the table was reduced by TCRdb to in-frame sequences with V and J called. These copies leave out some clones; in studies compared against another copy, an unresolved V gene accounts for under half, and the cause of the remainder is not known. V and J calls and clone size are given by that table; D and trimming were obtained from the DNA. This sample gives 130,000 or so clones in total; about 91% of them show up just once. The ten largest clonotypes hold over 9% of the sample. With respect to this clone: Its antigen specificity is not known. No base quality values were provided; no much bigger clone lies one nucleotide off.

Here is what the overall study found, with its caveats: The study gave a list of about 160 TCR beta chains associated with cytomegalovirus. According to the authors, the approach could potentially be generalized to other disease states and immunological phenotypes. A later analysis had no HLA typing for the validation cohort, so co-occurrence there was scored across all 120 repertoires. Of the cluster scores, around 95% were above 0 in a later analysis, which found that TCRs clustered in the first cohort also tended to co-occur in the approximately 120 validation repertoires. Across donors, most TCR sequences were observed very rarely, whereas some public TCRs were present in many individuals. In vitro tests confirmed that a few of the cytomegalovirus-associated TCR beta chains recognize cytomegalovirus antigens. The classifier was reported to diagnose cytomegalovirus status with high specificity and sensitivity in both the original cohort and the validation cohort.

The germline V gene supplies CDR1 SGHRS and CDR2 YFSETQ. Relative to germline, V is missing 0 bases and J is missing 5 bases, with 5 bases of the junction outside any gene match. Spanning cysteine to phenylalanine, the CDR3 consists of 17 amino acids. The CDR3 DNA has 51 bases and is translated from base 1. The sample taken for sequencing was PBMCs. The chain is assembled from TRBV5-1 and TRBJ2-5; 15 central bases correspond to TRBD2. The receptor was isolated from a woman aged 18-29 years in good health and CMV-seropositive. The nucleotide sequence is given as TGCGCCAGCAGCTTGGGGACTAGCGGGGGGGCCGAGGAGACCCAGTACTTC. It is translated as CASSLGTSGGAEETQYF.